The rows below give T cell receptor beta chains drawn from one sample of a study of blood T cell repertoires in COVID-19. Assay used: immunoSEQ multiplex PCR; TCRdb lists only in-frame clones, some missing. This table holds about 320,000 clones, 85% to 90% found once. The sequenced material came from PBMCs or T cells enriched from blood (not recorded which). These receptors were collected from a woman aged 18-30 years who had recovered from COVID-19. The CDR3 runs from the conserved cysteine through the conserved F or W. Fields, in order: J gene, clone size, CDR3 length, V gene, D gene, CDR3 protein, CDR3 DNA. D genes are given only for firm matches. Expanded clones get a size class; other rows say once, few or many, or leave the size out.

j_call: TRBJ1-4
clone_size: NA
cdr3_length: 15
v_call: TRBV5-4
d_call: NA
cdr3_aa: CASSLGTKTGEKLFF
cdr3_nt: TGTGCCAGCAGCCTAGGGACGAAAACAGGGGAAAAACTGTTTTTT

j_call: TRBJ1-1
clone_size: NA
cdr3_length: 17
v_call: TRBV28
d_call: NA
cdr3_aa: CASSLLGTRTMNTEAFF
cdr3_nt: TGTGCCAGCAGTTTATTGGGGACAAGGACCATGAACACTGAAGCTTTCTTT

j_call: TRBJ2-7
clone_size: once
cdr3_length: 14
v_call: TRBV7-2
d_call: TRBD2
cdr3_aa: CASSGTSGSYEQYF
cdr3_nt: TGTGCCAGCAGCGGTACTAGCGGCTCCTACGAGCAGTACTTC

j_call: TRBJ2-5
clone_size: NA
cdr3_length: 15
v_call: TRBV24-1
d_call: TRBD2
cdr3_aa: CATSDTLAGRETQYF
cdr3_nt: TGTGCCACCAGTGATACACTAGCGGGAAGGGAGACCCAGTACTTC

j_call: TRBJ1-1
clone_size: NA
cdr3_length: 15
v_call: TRBV4-2
d_call: TRBD1
cdr3_aa: CASSQDGTGRTEAFF
cdr3_nt: TGTGCCAGCAGCCAAGATGGGACAGGGAGAACTGAAGCTTTCTTT

j_call: TRBJ2-1
clone_size: NA
cdr3_length: 16
v_call: TRBV5-4
d_call: TRBD2
cdr3_aa: CASSFGGGSHYNEQFF
cdr3_nt: TGTGCCAGCAGCTTTGGTGGCGGGAGCCACTACAATGAGCAGTTCTTC

j_call: TRBJ2-1
clone_size: NA
cdr3_length: 17
v_call: TRBV5-1
d_call: TRBD2
cdr3_aa: CASSLEGLAGRINEQFF
cdr3_nt: TGCGCCAGCAGCTTGGAGGGACTAGCGGGGAGGATCAATGAGCAGTTCTTC

j_call: TRBJ2-7
clone_size: NA
cdr3_length: 10
v_call: TRBV6-5
d_call: NA
cdr3_aa: CASRSSEQYF
cdr3_nt: TGTGCCAGCAGAAGCTCTGAGCAGTACTTC

j_call: TRBJ1-5
clone_size: NA
cdr3_length: 15
v_call: TRBV23-1
d_call: NA
cdr3_aa: CASSSGTPSLQPQHF
cdr3_nt: TGCGCCAGCAGTAGCGGGACACCATCACTGCAGCCCCAGCATTTT

j_call: TRBJ1-1
clone_size: NA
cdr3_length: 12
v_call: TRBV12-5
d_call: NA
cdr3_aa: CASTRGETEAFF
cdr3_nt: TGTGCTAGTACCCGGGGGGAGACTGAAGCTTTCTTT

j_call: TRBJ1-1
clone_size: NA
cdr3_length: 16
v_call: TRBV5-1
d_call: NA
cdr3_aa: CASSLGPGDVNTEAFF
cdr3_nt: TGCGCCAGCAGCTTGGGGCCGGGGGACGTGAACACTGAAGCTTTCTTT

j_call: TRBJ2-7
clone_size: NA
cdr3_length: 14
v_call: TRBV6-5
d_call: TRBD1
cdr3_aa: CASSSPTGMGEQYF
cdr3_nt: TGTGCCAGCAGTTCCCCGACAGGGATGGGAGAGCAGTACTTC

j_call: TRBJ1-2
clone_size: NA
cdr3_length: 14
v_call: TRBV2
d_call: NA
cdr3_aa: CASSEAVGVYGYTF
cdr3_nt: TGTGCCAGCAGTGAAGCTGTCGGGGTCTATGGCTACACCTTC

j_call: TRBJ2-2
clone_size: NA
cdr3_length: 21
v_call: TRBV27
d_call: TRBD2
cdr3_aa: CASSLWGTSGSLRRRMGELFF
cdr3_nt: TGTGCCAGCAGTTTATGGGGGACTAGCGGGAGTCTTCGACGCAGGATGGGGGAGCTGTTTTTT

j_call: TRBJ1-6
clone_size: NA
cdr3_length: 16
v_call: TRBV27
d_call: NA
cdr3_aa: CASSSQLASYNSPLHF
cdr3_nt: TGTGCCAGCAGTTCCCAACTTGCCTCCTATAATTCACCCCTCCACTTT

j_call: TRBJ2-5
clone_size: NA
cdr3_length: 13
v_call: TRBV29-1
d_call: NA
cdr3_aa: CSVRRAGQETQYF
cdr3_nt: TGCAGCGTTCGGAGGGCCGGGCAAGAGACCCAGTACTTC

j_call: TRBJ2-2
clone_size: NA
cdr3_length: 13
v_call: TRBV7-3
d_call: TRBD2
cdr3_aa: CASSFSGDGELFF
cdr3_nt: TGTGCCAGCAGCTTTAGCGGGGATGGGGAGCTGTTTTTT

j_call: TRBJ1-3
clone_size: NA
cdr3_length: 19
v_call: TRBV21-1
d_call: NA
cdr3_aa: CASSSTEGTGLYSGNTIYF
cdr3_nt: TGTGCCAGCAGCTCAACGGAGGGGACAGGTCTTTATTCTGGAAACACCATATATTTT

j_call: TRBJ1-6
clone_size: few
cdr3_length: 17
v_call: TRBV6-1
d_call: NA
cdr3_aa: CASSEALRTANNSPLHF
cdr3_nt: TGTGCCAGCAGTGAAGCGCTTAGGACAGCGAATAATTCACCCCTCCACTTT

j_call: TRBJ2-2
clone_size: NA
cdr3_length: 16
v_call: TRBV5-1
d_call: TRBD2
cdr3_aa: CASSGLAGGPPGELFF
cdr3_nt: TGCGCCAGCAGCGGACTAGCGGGGGGGCCCCCCGGGGAGCTGTTTTTT

j_call: TRBJ2-1
clone_size: few
cdr3_length: 11
v_call: TRBV30
d_call: NA
cdr3_aa: CAWSVHGPRFF
cdr3_nt: TGTGCCTGGAGTGTACATGGGCCTCGGTTCTTC

j_call: TRBJ1-3
clone_size: NA
cdr3_length: 13
v_call: TRBV9
d_call: NA
cdr3_aa: CASSVFQGNTIYF
cdr3_nt: TGTGCCAGCAGCGTCTTCCAGGGAAACACCATATATTTT

j_call: TRBJ2-7
clone_size: NA
cdr3_length: 16
v_call: TRBV28
d_call: TRBD2
cdr3_aa: CASSQAGTSGRASGYF
cdr3_nt: TGTGCCAGCAGCCAAGCAGGGACTAGCGGGAGGGCCAGTGGGTACTTC

j_call: TRBJ1-5
clone_size: NA
cdr3_length: 14
v_call: TRBV3-1/TRBV3-2
d_call: NA
cdr3_aa: CASSQDRVEQPQHF
cdr3_nt: TGTGCCAGCAGCCAAGACAGGGTAGAGCAGCCCCAGCATTTT

j_call: TRBJ1-5
clone_size: NA
cdr3_length: 13
v_call: TRBV11-2
d_call: NA
cdr3_aa: CASSLGLSQPQHF
cdr3_nt: TGTGCCAGCAGCTTAGGGCTCTCCCAGCCCCAGCATTTT

j_call: TRBJ1-2
clone_size: once
cdr3_length: 15
v_call: TRBV9
d_call: NA
cdr3_aa: CASSASRGWDYGYTF
cdr3_nt: TGTGCCAGCAGCGCGTCGAGGGGGTGGGACTATGGCTACACCTTC

j_call: TRBJ2-3
clone_size: NA
cdr3_length: 16
v_call: TRBV5-1
d_call: TRBD2
cdr3_aa: CASRPHSGGGTDTQYF
cdr3_nt: TGCGCCAGCAGGCCCCATAGCGGGGGGGGCACAGATACGCAGTATTTT

j_call: TRBJ1-5
clone_size: once
cdr3_length: 17
v_call: TRBV19
d_call: TRBD1
cdr3_aa: CASNSPAGTGFNQPQHF
cdr3_nt: TGTGCCAGTAATTCACCCGCCGGGACAGGGTTCAATCAGCCCCAGCATTTT